The 5 T cell receptor beta chains in this list originate from one sample, sequenced in a study of T cell responses to AZD1222 COVID-19 vaccine. Profiling relied on immunoSEQ multiplex PCR, and the TCRdb table lists in-frame clones only, not all of them. The profile covers more than 110,000 clones, with about 90% appearing a single time and approximately 3.7% taken by the ten largest. The sample in question was peripheral blood, obtained on day 0 of AZD1222 vaccination. These receptors originate from an adult in good health.

The gene calls are TRBV7-2 and TRBJ2-2, with 13 bases aligning to TRBD2. The CDR3 has 17 amino acids. Germline-derived CDR1 and CDR2 are SGHTA and FQGNSA. V shed 5 bases, J shed 3 bases, and the junction held 6 bases outside the gene matches. The CDR3 DNA follows: TGTGCCAGCAGCCCGGGACTAGCGGGGCGGTACACCGGGGAGCTGTTTTTT. This sequence encodes CASSPGLAGRYTGELFF.

The chain employs TRBV4-1 and TRBJ1-5; D remains unclear. Germline CDR1 MGHRA, CDR2 YSYEKL. This CDR3 comprises 15 residues. Trimming stripped 4 bases from V and 0 bases from J, with 10 bases between. The CDR3 is CASSLQEYSNQPQHF. The CDR3 DNA reads as TGCGCCAGCAGCCTCCAGGAGTATAGCAATCAGCCCCAGCATTTT.

The chain has TRBV6-1 and TRBJ2-1, with 10 bases fitting TRBD2. The CDR3 has 15 residues. V was pared by 3 bases and J by 4 bases, with 3 bases of the junction left unmatched. Germline CDR1 reads MNHNS; CDR2 reads SASEGT. The CDR3 nucleotides read TGTGCCAGCAGTGAGACTAGCGGGCATTACAATGAGCAGTTCTTC. Its protein is CASSETSGHYNEQFF.

The V call is TRBV4-1, the J call TRBJ1-3; D gene unclear. Per germline, CDR1 MGHRA and CDR2 YSYEKL. Trimming pared 1 base from V and 0 bases from J, leaving 10 bases between. The CDR3 covers 16 residues. The CDR3 sequence: CASSQGPTASGNTIYF. The CDR3 DNA is TGCGCCAGCAGCCAAGGTCCCACGGCCTCTGGAAACACCATATATTTT.

The V gene is TRBV13, the J gene TRBJ2-7; D is undetermined. V lost 3 bases and J 0 bases, leaving 6 bases between the germline ends. The CDR3 has 13 residues. Germline CDR1 reads PRHDT; CDR2 reads FYEKMQ (reference sequence). The CDR3 nucleotides are TGTGCCAGCAGCTTCAGCGACTCCTACGAGCAGTACTTC. This translates into CASSFSDSYEQYF.